This T cell receptor beta chain was sequenced for a study of T cell repertoires in cytomegalovirus infection. This clonotype was observed many times. TCRdb reprocessed the reads with MiXCR, giving one entry per CDR3 protein. The sample contains about 260,000 distinct CDR3 sequences, approximately 13% of which appear only once. The CDR3 extends over 14 amino acids. Trimming removed 7 bases from V and 8 bases from J; junction bases left unmatched: 12. The germline gives CDR1 SGHAT, CDR2 FQNNGV. This clonotype originated in a human donor in good health (CMV status not recorded). Some clones in this sample may be carry-over from other donors' samples. The sequencing sample was made of PBMCs. This chain joins TRBV11-2 and TRBJ1-1; 8 bases fit TRBD1. CDR3 residues: CASIGGPGQEEAFF. CDR3 DNA sequence: TGTGCCAGCATTGGGGGCCCGGGACAGGAAGAAGCTTTCTTT.